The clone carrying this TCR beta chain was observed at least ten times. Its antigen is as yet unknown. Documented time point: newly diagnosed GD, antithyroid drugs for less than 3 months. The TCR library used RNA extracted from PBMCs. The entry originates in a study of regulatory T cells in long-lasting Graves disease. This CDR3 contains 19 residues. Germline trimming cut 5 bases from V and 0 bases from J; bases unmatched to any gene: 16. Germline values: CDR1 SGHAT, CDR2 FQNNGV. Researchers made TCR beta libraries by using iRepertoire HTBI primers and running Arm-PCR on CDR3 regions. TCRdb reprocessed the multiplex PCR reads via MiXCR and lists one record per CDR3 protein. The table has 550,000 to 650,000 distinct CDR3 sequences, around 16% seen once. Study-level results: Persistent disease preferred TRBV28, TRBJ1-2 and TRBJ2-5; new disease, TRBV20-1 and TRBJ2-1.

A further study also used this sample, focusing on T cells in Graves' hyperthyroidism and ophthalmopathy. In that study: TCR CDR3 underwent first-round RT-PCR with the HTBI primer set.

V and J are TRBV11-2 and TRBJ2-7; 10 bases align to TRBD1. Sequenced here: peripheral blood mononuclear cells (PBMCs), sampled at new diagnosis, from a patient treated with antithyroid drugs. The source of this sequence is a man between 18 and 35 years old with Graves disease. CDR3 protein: CASSRPGQGISLLSYEQYF. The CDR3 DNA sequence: TGTGCCAGCAGCAGACCGGGACAGGGGATTTCACTACTCTCCTACGAGCAGTACTTC. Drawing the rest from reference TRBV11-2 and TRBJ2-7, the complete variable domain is EAGVAQSPRYKIIEKRQSVAFWCNPISGHATLYWYQQILGQGPKLLIQFQNNGVVDDSQLPKDRFSAERLKGVDSTLKIQPAKLEDSAVYLCASSRPGQGISLLSYEQYFGPGTRLTVT.